What follows are 27 T cell receptor beta chains derived from one specimen sequenced in a study of blood T cell repertoires in COVID-19. Method: immunoSEQ multiplex PCR; TCRdb's copy keeps in-frame clones and lacks some. The table shows approximately 47,000 clones, with less than 85% occurring only once. Sequencing was carried out using peripheral blood. These receptors were collected from a man aged 55 to 70 with acute or convalescent COVID-19.

The chain employs TRBV5-1 and TRBJ2-5, with D possibly TRBD1 on 5 matching bases. V was trimmed by 1 base and J by 5 bases, leaving 15 bases between them. The CDR3 has 15 amino acids. Looked up from germline, CDR1 is SGHRS and CDR2 is YFSETQ. CDR3 protein: CASSLYGQGRETQYF. The CDR3 nucleotides are TGCGCCAGCAGCTTGTATGGGCAGGGTCGGGAGACCCAGTACTTC.

The V call is TRBV24-1, the J call TRBJ2-1; 8 bases agree with TRBD2. The CDR3 contains 16 residues. Germline V gives CDR1 KGHDR, CDR2 SFDVKD. Trimming removed 3 bases from V and 1 base from J; junction bases left unmatched: 4. The CDR3 region is CATSDVIAGSYNEQFF. The CDR3, as DNA: TGTGCCACCAGTGATGTGATAGCGGGGTCCTACAATGAGCAGTTCTTC.

This clone appeared a few times. The V and J genes are TRBV7-2 and TRBJ2-7; 10 bases line up with TRBD1. The V and J ends lost 0 bases and 1 base, in that order; junction bases with no gene match: 6. CDR3 size: 17 residues. Germline-derived CDR1 and CDR2 are SGHTA and FQGNSA. CDR3: CASSLAPGTGDSYEQYF. The CDR3 nucleotides are TGTGCCAGCAGCTTAGCTCCCGGGACAGGGGATTCCTACGAGCAGTACTTC.

The chain carries TRBV7-2 and TRBJ1-5; TRBD1 agrees at 10 bases. Germline values: CDR1 SGHTA, CDR2 FQGNSA. The CDR3 is 16 amino acids. V shed 3 bases and J 3 bases; nucleotides not matched to a gene: 5. The CDR3 region has the DNA TGTGCCAGCAGCTTCCGGACAGGGGGGATCAATCAGCCCCAGCATTTT. It encodes CASSFRTGGINQPQHF.

J is TRBJ1-1 and V is TRBV19; 7 positions agree with TRBD1. Germline trimming cut 5 bases from V and 3 bases from J; bases unmatched to any gene: 3. The CDR3 loop spans 13 amino acids. Germline values: CDR1 LNHDA, CDR2 SQIVND (reference sequence). The CDR3 loop is CASSAQGYTEAFF. CDR3 in DNA: TGTGCCAGTAGTGCACAGGGGTACACTGAAGCTTTCTTT.

The V gene is TRBV27, the J gene TRBJ2-7; D uncertain. The V and J ends lost 5 bases and 0 bases respectively, with 11 bases between them. CDR1 MNHEY and CDR2 SMNVEV come from the germline V gene (reference sequence). This CDR3 is 14 amino acids long. The CDR3 region is CASSPLFSSYEQYF. DNA for the CDR3: TGTGCCAGCAGTCCGTTATTTTCCTCCTACGAGCAGTACTTC.

Written as DNA, the CDR3 is TGTGCCACCAGCAGAGATAAGGGACAGCACTATGGCTACACCTTC. Its protein is CATSRDKGQHYGYTF. J is TRBJ1-2 and V is TRBV15; TRBD1 aligns across 7 bases. After removal of 0 bases from V and 3 bases from J, the junction contained 4 bases not matched to a gene. Germline V gene data show CDR1 as LNHNV and CDR2 as YYDKDF (reference sequence). The CDR3 is made up of 15 amino acids.

The CDR3 loop is CATSFGEEGQPQHF. The CDR3 DNA is TGTGCCACCAGTTTCGGGGAAGAAGGGCAGCCCCAGCATTTT. The rearrangement joins TRBV24-1 to TRBJ1-5; D remains ambiguous. CDR3 length equals 14 residues. Between the trimmed V and J ends, which lost 6 bases and 7 bases, there was a span of 15 bases. Germline lookup yields CDR1 KGHDR and CDR2 SFDVKD.

The chain joins TRBV10-1 to TRBJ1-1, with a possible D match to TRBD1 (5 bases). V was shortened by 8 bases and J by 11 bases, with 15 bases between the two germline ends. Per germline, CDR1 WNHNN and CDR2 SYGVQD (reference sequence). The CDR3 is 11 amino acids. CDR3 residues: CASGLTVAAFF. DNA of the CDR3: TGCGCCAGCGGTCTGACAGTTGCGGCTTTCTTT.

The chain carries TRBV12-5 and TRBJ2-1; TRBD2 agrees at 13 bases. Looked up from germline, CDR1 is LGHNT and CDR2 is FRNRAP. The CDR3 sequence is 15 residues long. V trimming: 5 bases; J trimming: 5 bases; junction bases outside the gene matches: 3. The CDR3 bases are TGTGCTAGTGGTGCCGGGACTAGCGGGGACAATGAGCAGTTCTTC. It codes for CASGAGTSGDNEQFF.

The chain couples TRBV4-1 to TRBJ1-2; 7 bases fit TRBD1. The CDR3 length is 15 residues. CDR1 and CDR2 (germline): MGHRA, YSYEKL. V lost 4 bases and J lost 5; bases outside the gene matches: 10. CDR3 protein: CASSRETGVGYGYTF. Written as DNA, the CDR3 is TGCGCCAGCAGCCGCGAAACAGGGGTGGGGTATGGCTACACCTTC.

The rearrangement joins TRBV2 to TRBJ1-2; perhaps TRBD1 as D (5 bases). CDR3 length: 13 residues. The V and J ends lost 3 bases and 4 bases respectively, with 9 bases between them. CDR1 is SNHLY, CDR2 FYNNEI, per germline. CDR3 DNA sequence: TGTGCCAGCAGTGATAGACAGACCTATGGCTACACCTTC. Protein: CASSDRQTYGYTF.

This chain joins TRBV9 and TRBJ2-2, with 10 bases that match TRBD2. The CDR3 spans 16 residues. Germline V gene sequence: CDR1 SGDLS, CDR2 YYNGEE. The J segment lost 2 bases and the V segment lost 4 bases, leaving 5 bases of the junction unmatched. The CDR3 DNA reads as TGTGCCAGCAGCCCGAGCGGGGGGGGAAACACCGGGGAGCTGTTTTTT. Translating it yields CASSPSGGGNTGELFF.

The chain couples TRBV18 to TRBJ1-1, with D possibly TRBD1 on 6 matching bases. There are 13 residues in the CDR3. CDR1 and CDR2 (germline): KGHSH, LQKENI. The V end was cut by 3 bases, the J end by 4 bases, with 9 bases between. The chain's CDR3 is CASSPRTATEAFF. The CDR3, as DNA: TGTGCCAGCTCACCTAGGACAGCCACTGAAGCTTTCTTT. The full variable domain, with the rest looked up from reference TRBV18 and TRBJ1-1, is NAGVMQNPRHLVRRRGQEARLRCSPMKGHSHVYWYRQLPEEGLKFMVYLQKENIIDESGMPKERFSAEFPKEGPSILRIQQVVRGDSAAYFCASSPRTATEAFFGQGTRLTVV.

This clone was seen once. CDR3 in amino acids: CASSLGLFRKGTGNTIYF. CDR3 DNA: TGTGCCAGCAGCTTAGGGCTTTTCAGGAAGGGGACTGGAAACACCATATATTTT. The chain has TRBV7-8 and TRBJ1-3; TRBD1 might be the D (5 bases). This CDR3 has 18 residues. CDR1 is SGHVS, CDR2 FQNEAQ, per germline. Trimming left V 1 base short and J 2 bases short, with 18 bases between.

This clone was recorded a few times. This chain links TRBV10-2 with TRBJ1-1; D is possibly TRBD1 (6 bases). Germline lookup yields CDR1 WSHSY and CDR2 SAAADI. V lost 8 bases and J lost 3, with 10 bases in between. This CDR3 has 12 amino acids. The CDR3 DNA reads TGCGCCAGCGGGGAGGGGGACACTGAAGCTTTCTTT. It specifies CASGEGDTEAFF.

This clone was recorded a few times. The chain is built from TRBV14 and TRBJ1-5; D is ambiguous. This CDR3 contains 20 residues. CDR1 SGHDN and CDR2 FVKESK come from the germline V gene. The V end lost 0 bases, the J end lost 0 bases, and 21 bases lay between the germline ends. The CDR3: CASSQDLSVGGPYSNQPQHF. The CDR3, as DNA: TGTGCCAGCAGCCAAGATCTGTCGGTCGGAGGGCCTTATAGCAATCAGCCCCAGCATTTT.

V is TRBV7-8 and J is TRBJ1-1; no reliable D call. The germline CDR1 and CDR2 sequences are SGHVS and FQNEAQ. Deletions cut 5 bases from V and 5 bases from J, with 21 bases between. CDR3 length equals 16 residues. The DNA of the CDR3 is TGTGCCAGCAGCCCCGACCGGAGGGCCAGAGAAACTGAAGCTTTCTTT. It codes for CASSPDRRARETEAFF.

This rearrangement joins TRBV19 to TRBJ1-1; tentatively, D is TRBD1 (6 bases). V was pared by 5 bases and J by 4 bases, with 17 bases between. The CDR3 extends over 15 amino acids. Looked up from germline, CDR1 is LNHDA and CDR2 is SQIVND (reference sequence). The CDR3 bases are TGTGCCAGTAGTTCCCGACAGGCGGTTGGCACTGAAGCTTTCTTT. Its translation is CASSSRQAVGTEAFF.

The CDR3 here is CASREGRANTEAFF. CDR3 DNA: TGCGCCAGCAGGGAGGGGAGGGCGAACACTGAAGCTTTCTTT. V is TRBV4-1 and J is TRBJ1-1; perhaps TRBD1 as D (5 bases). Per germline, CDR1 MGHRA and CDR2 YSYEKL. This CDR3 spans 14 amino acids. V lost 6 bases to trimming and J lost 1 base, with 12 bases between them.

This sequence joins TRBV27 and TRBJ2-7; D remains ambiguous. Germline CDR1 is MNHEY and CDR2 is SMNVEV (reference sequence). V lost 5 bases, J lost 0 bases, and 5 bases lay in between. CDR3 length: 12 residues. In DNA form, the CDR3 reads TGTGCCAGCAGTGCCGGCTCCTACGAGCAGTACTTC. Protein product: CASSAGSYEQYF.

The CDR3 reads CASSQDHPGQGIDEQYF. The CDR3 DNA sequence: TGTGCCAGCAGCCAAGACCATCCGGGACAGGGGATCGACGAGCAGTACTTC. The rearrangement joins TRBV3-1 (or the pseudogene TRBV3-2) to TRBJ2-7; 10 nucleotides agree with TRBD1. This CDR3 is 17 amino acids long. V shed 0 bases, J shed 5 bases, and the junction held 10 bases outside the gene matches. CDR1 is LGHDT, CDR2 YNNKEL, per germline (reference sequence).

The gene calls are TRBV19 and TRBJ2-1, with TRBD2 matching over 8 bases. V was pared by 2 bases and J by 2 bases, with 8 bases of the junction left unmatched. The CDR3 has 17 amino acids. The V gene's germline CDR1 is LNHDA and CDR2 SQIVND (reference sequence). The CDR3 DNA sequence: TGTGCCAGTAGTATATTTCGCGGGGGGCAACCCTACAATGAGCAGTTCTTC. It specifies CASSIFRGGQPYNEQFF. The whole variable domain, filled in from reference TRBV19 and TRBJ2-1, reads DGGITQSPKYLFRKEGQNVTLSCEQNLNHDAMYWYRQDPGQGLRLIYYSQIVNDFQKGDIAEGYSVSREKKESFPLTVTSAQKNPTAFYLCASSIFRGGQPYNEQFFGPGTRLTVL.

This chain links TRBV18 with TRBJ1-1; a weak D match, TRBD1 (5 bases). From germline, CDR1 is KGHSH and CDR2 LQKENI. CDR3 length: 14 residues. V lost 7 bases and J 1 base, leaving 13 bases between the germline ends. The CDR3 here is CASLEGNKNTEAFF. The CDR3 DNA reads as TGTGCCAGCTTGGAGGGGAATAAGAACACTGAAGCTTTCTTT.

The chain uses TRBV30 and TRBJ1-3; possible D gene TRBD1, 5 bases. Per the germline V gene, CDR1 is GTSNPN and CDR2 is SVGIG (reference sequence). The CDR3 is 13 residues long. V was pared by 4 bases and J by 10 bases, with 17 bases between. CDR3 residues: CAWTPNTGGTIYF. The CDR3 region has the DNA TGTGCCTGGACCCCCAATACCGGGGGAACCATATATTTT.

This chain uses TRBV30 with TRBJ2-5; maybe TRBD1 (6 bases). In germline, CDR1 is GTSNPN, CDR2 SVGIG (reference sequence). The ends were cut back, 4 bases at V and 2 bases at J, with 11 bases in the middle. The CDR3 runs 13 residues. CDR3 DNA: TGTGCCTGGATCGGACAGTGGCAAGAGACCCAGTACTTC. Translating gives CAWIGQWQETQYF.

V is TRBV29-1 and J is TRBJ2-7; D unclear. The CDR3 covers 14 residues. Germline lookup yields CDR1 SQVTM and CDR2 ANQGSEA. The V end was cut by 3 bases, the J end by 2 bases, with 14 bases between. The CDR3 DNA reads as TGCAGCGTTGATAGCAAGGAGTCGACCTACGAGCAGTACTTC. It translates to CSVDSKESTYEQYF.